This T cell receptor (beta chain) stems from a study of T cell responses to AZD1222 COVID-19 vaccine. Method: immunoSEQ multiplex PCR; TCRdb's copy keeps in-frame clones and lacks some. The table lists approximately 80,000 clones, 88% of them singletons, with roughly 5% in the top ten. V gave up 4 bases and J gave up 1 base; unmatched junction bases: 3. This CDR3 contains 15 residues. Germline V CDR1 and CDR2: KGHSH, LQKENI. Study-level findings and limits: When two AZD1222 doses had been given, Spike-specific TCR breadth and depth rose. Among spike-specific TCRs, nearly half reportedly target unmutated variant regions. The number of AZD1222 recipients seropositive at baseline was only 5 to 7.

Comments on this clone: The antigen remains unidentified.

This TCR was recovered from an adult in good health. Sample: peripheral blood, taken on day 0 of MenACWY control vaccination. The chain uses TRBV18 and TRBJ2-5; 10 bases fit TRBD1. The CDR3 spells CASSQRQGAQETQYF. The CDR3 DNA is TGTGCCAGCTCACAGAGACAGGGGGCCCAAGAGACCCAGTACTTC.